Listed below are T cell receptor beta chains from one sample, sequenced in a study of cytomegalovirus exposure and HLA in healthy donors. TCRdb's copy holds only in-frame clones and misses some; the assay was immunoSEQ multiplex PCR. The data contain roughly 120,000 clones, roughly 80% of them singletons. Source material: PBMCs. These receptor sequences come from a woman aged 45-60 years in good health and CMV-seropositive. Both conserved end residues are part of each CDR3. D genes are given only for firm matches. Not all rows give a size; the values are once, few, many and, for expanded clones, a class.

clone_size j_call d_call v_call cdr3_nt cdr3_aa
- TRBJ2-7 - TRBV10-2 TGCGCCAGCAGTGGGTTTGCAGGGGCCTACGAGCAGTACTTC CASSGFAGAYEQYF
- TRBJ2-1 TRBD1 TRBV5-4 TGTGCCAGCAGCCCGGCGGACAGGGTCGATGAGCAGTTCTTC CASSPADRVDEQFF
- TRBJ1-6 - TRBV7-9 TGTGCCAGCAGCTTTTCTCCGCGGGAGTATAATTCACCCCTCCACTTT CASSFSPREYNSPLHF
few TRBJ1-2 - TRBV21-1 TGTGCCAGCGTGGCGGCAGGGGGAGGAGGCTACACCTTC CASVAAGGGGYTF
- TRBJ1-4 TRBD1 TRBV6-6 TGTGCCAGCAGGCCAAGGACAGGGCCTAATGAAAAACTGTTTTTT CASRPRTGPNEKLFF
- TRBJ2-7 - TRBV19 TGTGCCAGTAGTATAGACAGGGAAGGTTACGAGCAGTACTTC CASSIDREGYEQYF
few TRBJ2-6 - TRBV6-1 TGTGCCAGCAGCCAGTTCTCTGGGGCCAACGTCCTGACTTTC CASSQFSGANVLTF
few TRBJ2-5 TRBD2 TRBV9 TGTGCCAGCAGCTTAGGGCAGGGAGCGGGGAGGGGAGAGACCCAGTACTTC CASSLGQGAGRGETQYF
- TRBJ2-5 - TRBV7-6 TGTGCCAGCAGCTCATATGGAGGGGCTCCAAGGGAGACCCAGTACTTC CASSSYGGAPRETQYF
once TRBJ1-5 - TRBV7-5 TGTGTCAGAAGCTCCACAGGGAGAGGACAGCCCCAGCATTTT CVRSSTGRGQPQHF
- TRBJ1-1 - TRBV2 TGTGCCAGCAGTGAGGGGGGGGCGGGAAACACTGAAGCTTTCTTT CASSEGGAGNTEAFF
- TRBJ2-5 TRBD1 TRBV6-6 TGTGCCAGCAGTTACCCCGGGGGACAGGGCGGGGAGACCCAGTACTTC CASSYPGGQGGETQYF
- TRBJ2-7 TRBD2 TRBV5-1 TGCGCCAGCAGCTTTGGGGGGGAGGCCCCAAGGGAGCAGTACTTC CASSFGGEAPREQYF
- TRBJ2-1 - TRBV9 TGTGCCAGCAGCGTAGGAGGGGGGGCGGGGAATGAGCAGTTCTTC CASSVGGGAGNEQFF
once TRBJ1-6 TRBD1 TRBV4-3 TGCGCCAGCAGCCAAGACCGGACAGGTCATTCACCCCTCCACTTT CASSQDRTGHSPLHF
medium-sized TRBJ1-1 TRBD1 TRBV4-1 TGCGCCAGCAGCCAAGTGACAGGGGCGGAAGCTTTCTTT CASSQVTGAEAFF
- TRBJ2-2 TRBD1 TRBV5-4 TGTGCCAGCAGCTCCGGGACAGCCGGCACCGGGGAGCTGTTTTTT CASSSGTAGTGELFF
- TRBJ2-7 TRBD2 TRBV5-4 TGTGCCAGCAGCCCCGACGCGGGAGGCACCTACGAGCAGTACTTC CASSPDAGGTYEQYF
- TRBJ1-2 - TRBV21-1 TGTGCCAGCCACGACAGGGTCGTCTGGTCTGGCTACACCTTC CASHDRVVWSGYTF
- TRBJ1-2 TRBD1 TRBV4-1 TGCGCCAGCAGCAACGAGGGGGCGGAAGGCTACACCTTC CASSNEGAEGYTF
- TRBJ2-3 TRBD1 TRBV2 TGTGCCAGCAGCGGGGACAGGGGGTCTAGCACAGATACGCAGTATTTT CASSGDRGSSTDTQYF
- TRBJ2-2 - TRBV19 TGTGCCAGTAGTAAGGGACTTCCAGGTTCCGGGGAGCTGTTTTTT CASSKGLPGSGELFF
- TRBJ2-4 TRBD1 TRBV19 TGTGCCAGTAGTTCCCCGGGACAGGGAAACATTCAGTACTTC CASSSPGQGNIQYF
- TRBJ2-7 TRBD2 TRBV7-9 TGTTCCAGCAGCTATGGACTAGCCTACGAGCAGTACTTC CSSSYGLAYEQYF
few TRBJ1-5 TRBD1 TRBV4-1 TGCGCCAGCAGCCTAAACAGGGGTGGGCAGCCCCAGCATTTT CASSLNRGGQPQHF
few TRBJ1-6 TRBD1 TRBV2 TGTGCCAGCACAAATACCGACAGGGACCCCAAATCCCTCCACTTT CASTNTDRDPKSLHF
- TRBJ1-2 - TRBV6-1 TGTGCCAGCAGGGACTCAAGCTATGGCTACACCTTC CASRDSSYGYTF
few TRBJ2-6 - TRBV9 TGTGCCAGCAGCGTAGCTACCGGGGCCAACGTCCTGACTTTC CASSVATGANVLTF
- TRBJ2-5 TRBD2 TRBV9 TGTGCCAGCAGCTTCGGACTAGCGGGAGTAGAGACCCAGTACTTC CASSFGLAGVETQYF
once TRBJ2-5 TRBD1 TRBV18 TGTGCCAGCTCACCCGGGACAGGGGCCAGGGAGACCCAGTACTTC CASSPGTGARETQYF
once TRBJ1-3 - TRBV4-1 TGCGCCAGCAGCCAACGACAGGCAACTGGAAACACCATATATTTT CASSQRQATGNTIYF
- TRBJ2-5 TRBD1 TRBV7-2 TGTGCCAGCAGCTCGGGGACAGGGGAAGAGACCCAGTACTTC CASSSGTGEETQYF
- TRBJ2-7 TRBD1 TRBV2 TGTGCTAGCAGCCCCACAGGGGGGACCCGCGAGCAGTACTTC CASSPTGGTREQYF
- TRBJ1-6 TRBD1 TRBV6-1 TGTGCCAGCCGCCCCTGGACAGGGTATTCACCCCTCCACTTT CASRPWTGYSPLHF
- TRBJ2-7 - TRBV29-1 TGCAGCGTTGGGGACAACTCCTACGAGCAGTACTTC CSVGDNSYEQYF
- TRBJ2-5 - TRBV19 TGTGCCAGTAGCCCCGGGGGACTGGACCAAGAGACCCAGTACTTC CASSPGGLDQETQYF
once TRBJ2-6 - TRBV19 TGTGCCAGTACTCCAGACAGCCTGGGAGGGGCCAACGTCCTGACTTTC CASTPDSLGGANVLTF
- TRBJ2-4 - TRBV5-4 TGTGCCAGCAGCTTGTCTCGCCCGGGGGAGGAACTCAAAAACAGTCAGTACTTC CASSLSRPGEELKNSQYF
- TRBJ2-5 TRBD2 TRBV9 TGTGCCAGCAGCTCCAGACTAGCGGGAGGTCAAGAGACCCAGTACTTC CASSSRLAGGQETQYF
- TRBJ2-7 - TRBV5-5 TGTGCCAGCAGCTCGACTAGCTCCTACGAGCAGTACTTC CASSSTSSYEQYF
once TRBJ2-2 - TRBV5-1 TGCGCCAGCAGCTTTCGGGGAAACACCGGGGAGCTGTTTTTT CASSFRGNTGELFF
- TRBJ1-1 - TRBV28 TGTGCCAGCACCCAAGGAGTCGGGAGGGTCACTTTCTTT CASTQGVGRVTFF
few TRBJ2-4 - TRBV15 TGTGCCACCAGCTTTTGGGAGGGGGGGGGCAAAAACATTCAGTACTTC CATSFWEGGGKNIQYF
- TRBJ1-1 - TRBV10-3 TGTGCCATCAGTACACCAGGCCAGGGGAACACTGAAGCTTTCTTT CAISTPGQGNTEAFF
- TRBJ2-2 - TRBV5-5 TGTGCCAGCAGCACAAAGAACACCGGGGAGCTGTTTTTT CASSTKNTGELFF
- TRBJ2-7 - TRBV5-4 TGTGCCAGCAGCCAAGACCTTCAGGCCTACGAGCAGTACTTC CASSQDLQAYEQYF
- TRBJ2-5 TRBD2 TRBV7-9 TGTGCCAGCAGCGCCCGACTAGCGGGGGGGCGGGACAGGAGGAGGACCCAGTACTTC CASSARLAGGRDRRRTQYF
few TRBJ1-1 TRBD1 TRBV5-1 TGCGCCAGCAGCGTCCGGACAGGGGGCGCGGGGACTGAAGCTTTCTTT CASSVRTGGAGTEAFF
- TRBJ2-1 - TRBV6-5 TGTGCCACCCTAAGGAGGGGAGACAATGAGCAGTTCTTC CATLRRGDNEQFF
few TRBJ2-3 - TRBV7-8 TGTGCCAGCAGCCCGAGCGGTAGCCGCAGGACAGATACGCAGTATTTT CASSPSGSRRTDTQYF
few TRBJ2-2 - TRBV9 TGTGCCAGCAGCGCCTCTAGGGCAGGGACCGGGGAGCTGTTTTTT CASSASRAGTGELFF
- TRBJ2-3 - TRBV7-9 TGTGCCAGCAGCTTAGCCGTTCGGCAGGGAAGCACAGATACGCAGTATTTT CASSLAVRQGSTDTQYF
- TRBJ1-2 TRBD1 TRBV7-8 TGTGCCAGCAGCTGGGGGACAGCCGGTAGTTTTGGCTACACCTTC CASSWGTAGSFGYTF
- TRBJ2-7 TRBD2 TRBV20-1 TGCAGTGCTAGGGGGGGGGAGGAGCAGTACTTC CSARGGEEQYF
- TRBJ2-5 TRBD2 TRBV5-1 TGCGCCAGCAGCTTGGAAGCGGGGCCACAAGAGACCCAGTACTTC CASSLEAGPQETQYF